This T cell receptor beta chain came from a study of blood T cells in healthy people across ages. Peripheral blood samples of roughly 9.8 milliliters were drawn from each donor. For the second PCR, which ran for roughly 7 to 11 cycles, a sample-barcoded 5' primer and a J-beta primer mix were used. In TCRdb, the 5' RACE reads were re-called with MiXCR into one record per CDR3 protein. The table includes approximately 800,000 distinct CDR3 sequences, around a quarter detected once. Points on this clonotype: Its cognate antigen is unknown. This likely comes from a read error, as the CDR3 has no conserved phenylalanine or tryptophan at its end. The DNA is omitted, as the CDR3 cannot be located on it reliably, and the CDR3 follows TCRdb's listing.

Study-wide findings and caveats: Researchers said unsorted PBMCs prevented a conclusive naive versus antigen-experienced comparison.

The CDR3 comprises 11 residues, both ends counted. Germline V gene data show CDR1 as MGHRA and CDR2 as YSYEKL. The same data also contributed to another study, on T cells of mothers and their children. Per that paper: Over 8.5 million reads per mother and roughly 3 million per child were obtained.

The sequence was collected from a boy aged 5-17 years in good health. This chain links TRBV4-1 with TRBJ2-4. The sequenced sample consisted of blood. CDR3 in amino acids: CASSQDPESGA.